Listed below are T cell receptor beta chains from one sample, sequenced in a study of T cell responses to AZD1222 COVID-19 vaccine. Clones were read by immunoSEQ multiplex PCR, and TCRdb kept only the in-frame ones, dropping some. The sample has about 130,000 clones; roughly 93% are singletons. Sequencing used peripheral blood, obtained on day 0 of AZD1222 vaccination. The source is an adult in good health. CDR3s include the opening cysteine and the closing phenylalanine or tryptophan. The D gene is left open where the match is weak. Some rows have no size entry. The others give once, few or many, or a class for an expanded clone.

D gene	V gene	clone size	J gene	CDR3 protein	CDR3 DNA
.	TRBV9	.	TRBJ1-1	CASSPPRGNTEAFF	TGTGCCAGCAGCCCCCCGCGGGGGAACACTGAAGCTTTCTTT
.	TRBV7-9	.	TRBJ1-2	CASSRRDSFYGYTF	TGTGCCAGCAGCCGCAGAGACTCCTTCTATGGCTACACCTTC
.	TRBV25-1	.	TRBJ1-2	CASSERAGAGYTF	TGTGCCAGCAGTGAAAGGGCAGGGGCTGGCTACACCTTC
.	TRBV27	.	TRBJ2-7	CASSLRGTYEQYF	TGTGCCAGCAGTTTGAGGGGTACGTACGAGCAGTACTTC
.	TRBV30	.	TRBJ2-7	CAWSVQANYEQYF	TGTGCCTGGAGTGTTCAAGCCAACTACGAGCAGTACTTC
.	TRBV5-1	.	TRBJ1-1	CASSWGDTEAFF	TGCGCCAGCAGCTGGGGGGACACTGAAGCTTTCTTT
TRBD1	TRBV27	.	TRBJ1-5	CASSPVTGGAQPQHF	TGTGCCAGCAGTCCGGTGACAGGGGGGGCTCAGCCCCAGCATTTT
.	TRBV9	.	TRBJ1-2	CASSPKTGGGNYGYTF	TGTGCCAGCAGCCCAAAGACAGGCGGGGGAAACTATGGCTACACCTTC
.	TRBV28	.	TRBJ1-2	CASSPAQGHGYTF	TGTGCCAGCAGCCCGGCGCAGGGACATGGCTACACCTTC
TRBD1	TRBV15	.	TRBJ1-4	CATSQGGTLNEKLFF	TGTGCCACCAGCCAGGGGGGGACCCTTAATGAAAAACTGTTTTTT
.	TRBV3-1/TRBV3-2	.	TRBJ1-3	CASSQEVGEVGRNTIYF	TGTGCCAGCAGCCAAGAAGTGGGGGAGGTGGGGAGAAACACCATATATTTT
.	TRBV4-1	.	TRBJ1-5	CASSQLGLRSVTPGDQPQHF	TGCGCCAGCAGCCAATTGGGGCTTCGGTCTGTCACCCCTGGGGATCAGCCCCAGCATTTT
.	TRBV4-1	.	TRBJ1-6	CASSQIQGNSPLHF	TGCGCCAGCAGCCAGATACAGGGCAATTCACCCCTCCACTTT
TRBD2	TRBV7-9	.	TRBJ2-7	CASSSTIGLAGFSTYEQYF	TGTGCCAGCAGCTCCACCATCGGACTAGCGGGGTTCTCTACCTACGAGCAGTACTTC
TRBD1	TRBV19	.	TRBJ2-2	CASSGQGWTGELFF	TGTGCCAGTAGCGGACAGGGATGGACCGGGGAGCTGTTTTTT
TRBD1	TRBV5-1	.	TRBJ1-4	CASRWGQGYEKLFF	TGCGCCAGCAGATGGGGACAGGGGTATGAAAAACTGTTTTTT
TRBD1	TRBV6-5	.	TRBJ1-2	CASSYSTTGKTYGYTF	TGTGCCAGCAGTTACTCGACGACAGGGAAAACATATGGCTACACCTTC
.	TRBV13	.	TRBJ1-6	CASSSRDTYSPLHF	TGTGCCAGCAGCTCCCGGGACACTTATTCACCCCTCCACTTT
.	TRBV5-1	.	TRBJ1-4	CASSSEGGEGEKLFF	TGCGCCAGCAGCTCGGAGGGGGGCGAAGGTGAAAAACTGTTTTTT
.	TRBV6-5	.	TRBJ1-1	CASRLERNTEAFF	TGTGCCAGCAGACTAGAGAGGAACACTGAAGCTTTCTTT
TRBD1	TRBV19	few	TRBJ1-5	CASSPWRGQGNQPQHF	TGTGCCAGTAGTCCATGGAGGGGACAGGGGAATCAGCCCCAGCATTTT
.	TRBV11-3	.	TRBJ2-5	CASSYSGGAGETQYF	TGTGCCAGCAGCTATAGCGGAGGGGCCGGTGAGACCCAGTACTTC
.	TRBV19	.	TRBJ1-2	CASRDIQKGNYGYTF	TGTGCCAGTAGGGACATTCAGAAAGGGAACTATGGCTACACCTTC
TRBD2	TRBV19	.	TRBJ2-2	CASSISGGVTGELFF	TGTGCCAGTAGTATCAGCGGGGGGGTCACCGGGGAGCTGTTTTTT
TRBD1	TRBV27	.	TRBJ2-5	CASSSGQGVETQYF	TGTGCCAGCAGTTCGGGACAGGGCGTGGAGACCCAGTACTTC
.	TRBV10-3	once	TRBJ1-5	CAISSQGRGNQPQHF	TGTGCCATCAGTTCACAGGGAAGAGGCAATCAGCCCCAGCATTTT